The next 26 T cell receptor beta chains were all read from a single sample in a study of blood T cell repertoires in COVID-19. Clones were read by immunoSEQ multiplex PCR, and TCRdb kept only the in-frame ones, dropping some. The sample contains 75,000 to 90,000 clones, 90% of which appear only once. The sequenced sample was peripheral blood. The receptors shown here come from a woman between 45 and 60 years old in a cohort sampled during active COVID-19.

This clone was counted once. The rearrangement joins TRBV3-1 (or the pseudogene TRBV3-2) to TRBJ1-1, with D possibly TRBD1 on 5 matching bases. Germline V gene data show CDR1 as LGHDT and CDR2 as YNNKEL (reference sequence). Trimming left V 4 bases short and J 0 bases short, with 15 bases between. CDR3 length: 16 residues. The CDR3 nucleotides are TGTGCCAGCAGCCCCGCGGACATGTACATGAACACTGAAGCTTTCTTT. Amino acids: CASSPADMYMNTEAFF.

This clone is a singleton in its sample. CDR3 DNA: TGTGCCAGCAGTCTTACGCAGGGAAGCACTGAAGCTTTCTTT. This encodes CASSLTQGSTEAFF. V gene TRBV5-6 combines with J gene TRBJ1-1; TRBD1 might be the D (5 bases). In germline, CDR1 is SGHDT, CDR2 YYEEEE. CDR3 length: 14 amino acids. The V end lost 5 bases, the J end lost 4 bases, and 15 bases lay between the germline ends.

V gene TRBV6-2 or TRBV6-3 combines with J gene TRBJ2-2, with 8 bases aligning to TRBD1. This CDR3 is 15 amino acids long. V lost 6 bases, J lost 6 bases, and 9 bases stayed unmatched. Germline CDR1 reads MNHEY; CDR2 reads SVGEGT. The chain's CDR3 is CASSPRAGGPGELFF. DNA of the CDR3: TGTGCCAGCAGCCCACGAGCAGGGGGCCCCGGGGAGCTGTTTTTT.

The V gene is TRBV5-1, the J gene TRBJ2-1, with 9 bases that match TRBD2. The CDR3 has 16 amino acids. Germline CDR1 reads SGHRS; CDR2 reads YFSETQ. J lost 5 bases, V lost 6 bases, and 12 bases had no gene match. DNA of the CDR3: TGCGCCAGCACCGTCCTCCCAGCGGGAGGTCACAATGAGCAGTTCTTC. Amino acid sequence: CASTVLPAGGHNEQFF. Drawing the rest from reference TRBV5-1 and TRBJ2-1, the complete variable domain is KAGVTQTPRYLIKTRGQQVTLSCSPISGHRSVSWYQQTPGQGLQFLFEYFSETQRNKGNFPGRFSGRQFSNSRSEMNVSTLELGDSALYLCASTVLPAGGHNEQFFGPGTRLTVL.

The gene calls are TRBV20-1 and TRBJ2-5, with TRBD2 identical over 7 bases. The germline V gene encodes CDR1 DFQATT and CDR2 SNEGSKA (reference sequence). This CDR3 region has 10 residues. In nucleotides, the CDR3 is TGCAGCGTTCCGGGGGGGACCCAGTACTTC. Amino acids: CSVPGGTQYF.

This clone was seen a single time. This chain links TRBV25-1 with TRBJ2-3; weak D call: TRBD2 (5 bases). Per germline, CDR1 MGHDK and CDR2 SYGVNS. V was trimmed by 4 bases and J by 1 base, leaving 12 bases between them. The length of the CDR3 is 15 residues. CDR3 in amino acids: CASSVGLGGTDTQYF. CDR3 nucleotide sequence: TGTGCCAGCAGTGTCGGTCTCGGGGGCACAGATACGCAGTATTTT.

The rearrangement joins TRBV28 to TRBJ2-7, with a possible D match to TRBD1 (6 bases). Germline loops: CDR1 MDHEN, CDR2 SYDVKM. The CDR3 length is 14 residues. The germline V and J ends were trimmed by 5 bases and 4 bases, with 15 bases remaining between them. The CDR3 region is CASSDLGAPYEQYF. The CDR3 DNA follows: TGTGCCAGCAGTGACTTGGGGGCTCCGTACGAGCAGTACTTC.

CDR3: CASSHMGGSPGYTF. CDR3 coding DNA: TGTGCCAGCAGCCACATGGGGGGGTCTCCGGGCTACACCTTC. The chain recombines TRBV7-9 with TRBJ1-2; D is perhaps TRBD1 (5 bases). CDR3 length: 14 amino acids. Trimming shortened V by 5 bases and J by 8 bases, and 18 bases separated the two germline ends. Germline values: CDR1 SEHNR, CDR2 FQNEAQ (reference sequence).

As to this clone: Other DNA variants within this sample encode the same CDR3. The CDR3 is CATSRDPPPASTGWDTQYF. The CDR3 region has the DNA TGTGCCACCAGCAGAGATCCACCGCCAGCTAGTACGGGTTGGGATACGCAGTATTTT. The genes are TRBV15 and TRBJ2-3; D gene ambiguous. V shed 0 bases and J shed 6 bases, with 25 bases lying between them. This CDR3 spans 19 amino acids. Per the germline V gene, CDR1 is LNHNV and CDR2 is YYDKDF (reference sequence).

CDR3 loop: CATLEGRTKTQYF. In DNA, the CDR3 is TGTGCCACACTTGAGGGCAGAACGAAGACCCAGTACTTC. V and J are TRBV12-3 or TRBV12-4 and TRBJ2-5, with D possibly being TRBD2 (5 bases). Trimming took 10 bases from V and 6 from J, leaving 18 bases between them. The CDR3 has 13 amino acids.

The chain employs TRBV28 and TRBJ1-2; 9 bases align to TRBD1. Germline CDR1 reads MDHEN; CDR2 reads SYDVKM. This CDR3 has 15 residues. J was trimmed by 8 bases and V by 5 bases; bases with no gene match: 12. CDR3 sequence: CASSLLSTGGIGYTF. CDR3 nucleotides: TGTGCCAGCAGTCTGTTGTCGACAGGGGGTATCGGCTACACCTTC.

The chain carries TRBV6-5 and TRBJ1-1, with 7 bases fitting TRBD1. Germline V gene sequence: CDR1 MNHEY, CDR2 SVGAGI. J was trimmed by 11 bases and V by 3 bases; bases with no gene match: 6. The CDR3 has 12 residues. For the CDR3, the DNA is TGTGCCAGCAGTTATTTCGGACAGGCGGCTTTCTTT. It encodes CASSYFGQAAFF.

As DNA, the CDR3 is TGCGCCAGCAGCTTGCTTGGGAGCAATGACTATGGCTACACCTTC. Translation gives CASSLLGSNDYGYTF. The V and J genes are TRBV5-1 and TRBJ1-2; D unresolved. This CDR3 contains 15 residues. Looked up from germline, CDR1 is SGHRS and CDR2 is YFSETQ. Trimming stripped 1 base from V and 3 bases from J, with 13 bases between.

J is TRBJ2-7 and V is TRBV10-3; a weak D match, TRBD2 (7 bases). This CDR3 is built from 15 residues. V was pared by 3 bases and J by 6 bases, with 18 bases between. The germline CDR1 and CDR2 sequences are ENHRY and SYGVKD. The CDR3 loop reads CAISEWGGREGEQYF. CDR3 nucleotides: TGTGCCATCAGTGAATGGGGGGGGCGCGAGGGCGAGCAGTACTTC.

The chain employs TRBV11-3 and TRBJ1-3; D is possibly TRBD1 (6 bases). V was clipped by 1 base and J by 2 bases, with 9 bases between them. CDR1 SGHNT and CDR2 YENEEA come from the germline V gene. The CDR3 consists of 15 residues. This CDR3 reads CASSLGTGTGNTIYF. The CDR3 DNA reads as TGTGCCAGCAGCTTAGGAACAGGGACTGGAAACACCATATATTTT.

This chain uses TRBV6-5 with TRBJ2-1, with 7 bases matching TRBD1. This CDR3 spans 15 amino acids. Germline CDR1 and CDR2: MNHEY and SVGAGI. V dropped 6 bases and J dropped 2; count of bases not matched to a gene: 7. CDR3 region: CASSLTGTAYNEQFF. In DNA, the CDR3 is TGTGCCAGCAGCCTCACCGGGACAGCCTACAATGAGCAGTTCTTC.

The J gene is TRBJ2-3, the V gene TRBV7-9, with no clear D. From germline, CDR1 is SEHNR and CDR2 FQNEAQ (reference sequence). The CDR3 runs to 15 residues. V lost 7 bases to trimming and J lost 0 bases, with 14 bases between them. The chain's CDR3 is CASTLLGVSTDTQYF. The CDR3 DNA sequence: TGTGCCAGCACCCTACTTGGAGTGAGCACAGATACGCAGTATTTT.

The chain joins TRBV7-2 to TRBJ2-5; 8 positions match TRBD2. Germline V gene sequence: CDR1 SGHTA, CDR2 FQGNSA. The V gene end was trimmed by 5 bases and the J gene end by 2 bases; junction bases not matched to a gene: 7. CDR3 length equals 15 residues. In DNA form, the CDR3 reads TGTGCCAGCAGCACATCGGGAGGGCCTCAAGAGACCCAGTACTTC. This codes for CASSTSGGPQETQYF.

The rearrangement uses TRBV2 and TRBJ1-4; D might be TRBD1 (5 bases). Germline CDR1 reads SNHLY; CDR2 reads FYNNEI. The CDR3 extends over 13 amino acids. V lost 3 bases and J 8 bases, leaving 10 bases between the germline ends. The CDR3, as DNA: TGTGCCAGCAGTGAGAACGGGGGGGAAAAACTGTTTTTT. It translates to CASSENGGEKLFF.

The chain employs TRBV11-2 and TRBJ1-1, with TRBD1 matching 8 bases. Germline lookup yields CDR1 SGHAT and CDR2 FQNNGV. The trim removed 5 bases at V and 1 base at J, leaving 6 bases unmatched. This CDR3 is built from 15 residues. Here the CDR3 reads CASSGRQGTNTEAFF. CDR3 nucleotide sequence: TGTGCCAGCAGCGGACGACAGGGGACGAACACTGAAGCTTTCTTT.

The chain employs TRBV6-5 and TRBJ1-3; the D is unclear. Trimming left V 5 bases short and J 0 bases short, with 11 bases between. The germline gives CDR1 MNHEY, CDR2 SVGAGI. The CDR3 runs 15 residues. The chain's CDR3 is CASSPGIYSGNTIYF. The CDR3 DNA sequence: TGTGCCAGCAGTCCCGGGATCTACTCTGGAAACACCATATATTTT.

This clone came up once. The chain links TRBV19 to TRBJ1-5, with 9 nucleotides matching TRBD1. In germline, CDR1 is LNHDA, CDR2 SQIVND (reference sequence). With 8 bases clipped from V and 5 bases from J, the junction kept 10 bases outside the gene matches. The CDR3 loop spans 15 amino acids. CDR3 sequence reads: CASSQATGGDQPQHF. The CDR3 DNA sequence: TGTGCCAGTTCCCAAGCTACAGGGGGCGATCAGCCCCAGCATTTT.

J is TRBJ2-4 and V is TRBV5-1; 8 bases match TRBD1. Germline CDR1 SGHRS, CDR2 YFSETQ. The V gene end was trimmed by 3 bases and the J gene end by 6 bases; junction bases not matched to a gene: 8. CDR3 length equals 15 residues. DNA for the CDR3: TGCGCCAGCAGCTATTCCGGGACAGGTATAAACATTCAGTACTTC. It encodes CASSYSGTGINIQYF.

The rearrangement joins TRBV7-3 to TRBJ2-5; the match to TRBD1 covers 7 bases. This CDR3 region has 13 residues. V lost 5 bases and J lost 2; bases outside the gene matches: 2. Germline V lookup: CDR1 SGHTA, CDR2 FQGTGA. The CDR3 DNA sequence: TGTGCCAGCAGCCGGGGACAGCAAGAGACCCAGTACTTC. This codes for CASSRGQQETQYF.

To note about this clone: Other DNA sequences from this sample encode an identical CDR3 as well. The chain uses TRBV28 and TRBJ1-3, with D maybe TRBD1 (5 bases). V was trimmed by 4 bases and J by 0 bases, leaving 10 bases between them. The CDR3 loop spans 15 amino acids. Germline V gene sequence: CDR1 MDHEN, CDR2 SYDVKM. The CDR3 DNA is TGTGCCAGCAGTTCCAATGGGGCCTCTGGAAACACCATATATTTT. It specifies CASSSNGASGNTIYF.

The genes are TRBV28 and TRBJ1-2; 11 bases align to TRBD1. CDR1 is MDHEN and CDR2 is SYDVKM in the germline V gene. The CDR3 is made up of 15 amino acids. V lost 5 bases, J lost 4 bases, and 6 bases stayed unmatched. The CDR3 DNA is TGTGCCAGCAGTGACCGGACAGGGGGCGGCTATGGCTACACCTTC. This encodes CASSDRTGGGYGYTF.